This T cell receptor beta chain was obtained from a study of T cells in lung cancer brain metastases. At the level of the study: Median interval between primary and brain metastasis specimen acquisition was almost 350 days.

With respect to this clone: Its antigen is still unknown.

Germline V lookup: CDR1 SEHNR, CDR2 FQNEAQ (reference sequence). Germline trimming cut 2 bases from V and 6 bases from J; bases unmatched to any gene: 3. The CDR3 sequence is 14 residues long. This table comes from immunoSEQ multiplex PCR, and its TCRdb copy is limited to in-frame clones, with some not included. Of about 4,200 clones in the sample, roughly 89% were seen once. No patient had a history of multiple malignancies, as such patients were excluded. The study, taken as a whole, reports: Most clones were lesion-specific, with limited overlap between paired lesions (mean Morisita index about 0.25). FFPE DNA fragmentation may have prevented retrieving the complete T cell repertoire.

This TCR came from a man in his fifties or sixties with non-small cell lung cancer. The sample consisted of tumor tissue from the primary lung tumor. The chain recombines TRBV7-9 with TRBJ1-4; 7 bases align to TRBD1. The CDR3 DNA reads as TGTGCCAGCAGCTTAACCCAGGGGGATGAAAAACTGTTTTTT. Protein product: CASSLTQGDEKLFF.